Detailed here is one T cell receptor beta chain. Its cognate antigen is unknown. TCRdb re-called the 5' RACE reads; one entry per CDR3 protein, DNA not given. The sample features 150,000 or so distinct CDR3 sequences, with 37% in its top ten. These data are taken from a study of T cells expressing NK-cell markers. Study results and caveats: In four donors, these clonotypes also led the CD3+CD56-NKG2C+ fraction.

Germline CDR1 reads SGHVS; CDR2 reads FQNEAQ. The CDR3 sequence is 18 residues long. This chain connects TRBV7-8 to TRBJ2-1; TCRdb's assignment of TRBD2 cannot be checked, as there is no DNA. Sequencing was done on a sample of blood T cells: a sorted CD56 or NKG2C T cell subset, CD4+ or CD8+ T cells, or bulk PBMC T cells (not recorded which). The clonotype originates from a woman in her fifties or sixties in good health. The CDR3: CASSLAASGREPDNEQFF.